This TCR beta chain was identified in a study of blood T cell repertoires in COVID-19 (dated by TCRdb to between 2020 and 2021). Describing the broader study: The collaborator samples originated in the United States, Italy and Spain and spanned the acute and convalescent phases of COVID-19. Where available, HLA class I and class II types were obtained from metadata supplied by the sample provider rather than from assay-based typing. Subjects who had been exposed to COVID-19, were actively infected with it, or had recovered from it provided the deeply sampled blood TCRbeta repertoires that made up the dataset. The samples were drawn from the first 160 participants of the ongoing ImmuneRACE study and from 950 to 1,500 subjects provided by 6 global collaborators. The prospective study material was composed of cDNA or gDNA derived from T cells, B-cell-depleted T cells, or PBMCs. Nearly every sample came with metadata listing a de-identified subject ID, COVID-19 status, age in years and sex. A freely available public database, intended as a resource for researchers studying the immune response to SARS-CoV-2, is where the repertoires were released. Beyond this particular receptor, the publication reports: Clinical and demographic metadata were provided uncurated, with the amount varying by source and participant.

One collaborating source in Seattle enrolled patients during active infection and followed them longitudinally through the course of disease. Collaborating institutions collected whole blood in K2EDTA tubes following their own protocols. For TCRbeta analysis, collaborators shipped samples as frozen whole blood, isolated PBMCs, or DNA extracted from either of those sample types. Concerning this clone itself: Its target antigen remains unknown. Within one base of it there is no much larger clone, and no base qualities were kept.

The immunoSEQ Assay, a bias-controlled multiplex PCR, was used to amplify TCRbeta CDR3 regions from genomic DNA. On the authors' methods: Within the assay, amplification of reference gene primers was used to estimate how many nucleated cells each sample contained. Sequence reads were collapsed and filtered to measure the absolute abundance of every unique TCRbeta CDR3 rearrangement. For each sample, productive Simpson clonality was calculated by taking the square root of Simpson's diversity index across productive rearrangements. TCRdb mirrors the immuneACCESS table, restricted to in-frame sequences. Some clones are absent from its copies; in checked studies, under half trace to an unresolved V gene, and the reason for the others is unknown. V and J calls and clone size are given by that table; D and trimming were obtained from the DNA. The sample table contains over 70,000 clones; only one count was recorded for roughly 80% of them. Of the sample, approximately 7% falls within the top ten clones.

The source of this sequence is a man younger than 45 with COVID-19, enrolled during active disease. The sample consisted of peripheral blood.

The DNA sequence is TGTGCCACACAGCCTCGGGCAGCGGGTCAGCCCCAGCATTTT. This is translated as CATQPRAAGQPQHF. The V gene is TRBV24-1 and the J gene is TRBJ1-5; the D gene identity is not certain. From the cysteine through the phenylalanine, the CDR3 covers 14 amino acids. Of the read, only the CDR3 DNA is kept; its 42 bases are in frame from base 1. CDR1 KGHDR and CDR2 SFDVKD are derived from the germline V gene. V gives up 10 bases and J gives up 6 bases, and the segment between their germline ends measures 18 bases.